This T cell receptor beta chain emerged from a study of human versus mouse CDR3 diversity and MHC coevolution. Whole-study context: Reportedly, immunoSEQ detects one in 200,000 T cells with minimized PCR bias. Regarding the study as a whole: Human T cells were selected on several MHC II alleles. On average, humans showed more CDR3 deletions and insertions than mice.

Note on this clone: The antigen remains unidentified.

Naive CD4 T cells were sorted as CD45RO-negative, CD62L-positive. This table comes from immunoSEQ multiplex PCR, and its TCRdb copy is limited to in-frame clones, with some not included. The sample shows 75,000 to 90,000 clones, 80% to 95% of them seen only once. The sequence came from a person aged 25 to 75 in good health. The sequenced sample consisted of naive CD4+ T cells from blood. Subset reported: CD45RO-negative CD62L-positive naive CD4 T cells.

CDR3 amino acids: CASRSGQLNTEAFF. CDR3 bases: TGTGCCAGCAGATCGGGACAGCTGAACACTGAAGCTTTCTTT. The chain joins TRBV6-5 to TRBJ1-1, with 7 bases aligning to TRBD1. The CDR3 length is 14 residues. Germline V lookup: CDR1 MNHEY, CDR2 SVGAGI. Trimming took 6 bases from V and 0 from J; bases not matched to a gene: 4.